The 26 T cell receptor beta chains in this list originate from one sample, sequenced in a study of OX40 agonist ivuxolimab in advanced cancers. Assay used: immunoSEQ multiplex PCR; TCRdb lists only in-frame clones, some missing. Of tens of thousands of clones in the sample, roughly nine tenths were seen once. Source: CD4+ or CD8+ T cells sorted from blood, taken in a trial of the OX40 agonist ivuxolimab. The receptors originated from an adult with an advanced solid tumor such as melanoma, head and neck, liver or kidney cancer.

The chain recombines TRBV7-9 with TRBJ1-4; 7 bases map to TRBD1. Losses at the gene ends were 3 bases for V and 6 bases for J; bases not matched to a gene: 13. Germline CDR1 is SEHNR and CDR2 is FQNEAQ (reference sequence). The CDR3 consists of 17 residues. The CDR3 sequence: CASSFGPSGQADEKLFF. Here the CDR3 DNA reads TGTGCCAGCAGCTTTGGTCCGTCCGGACAGGCCGATGAAAAACTGTTTTTT. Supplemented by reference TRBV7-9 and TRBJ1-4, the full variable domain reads DTGVSQNPRHKITKRGQNVTFRCDPISEHNRLYWYRQTLGQGPEFLTYFQNEAQLEKSRLLSDRFSAERPKGSFSTLEIQRTEQGDSAMYLCASSFGPSGQADEKLFFGSGTQLSVL.

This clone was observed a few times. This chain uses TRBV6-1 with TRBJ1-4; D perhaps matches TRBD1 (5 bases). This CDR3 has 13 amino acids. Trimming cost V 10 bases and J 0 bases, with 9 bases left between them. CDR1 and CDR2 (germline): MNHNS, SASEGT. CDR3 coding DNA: TGTGCCATAAGGACAACAACTAATGAAAAACTGTTTTTT. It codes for CAIRTTTNEKLFF.

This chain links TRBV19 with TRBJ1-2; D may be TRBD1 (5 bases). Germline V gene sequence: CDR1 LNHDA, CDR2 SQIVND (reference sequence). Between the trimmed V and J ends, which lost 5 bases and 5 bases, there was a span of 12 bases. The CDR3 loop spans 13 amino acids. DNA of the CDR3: TGTGCCAGTAGTCCGATGGGGGGGTATGGCTACACCTTC. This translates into CASSPMGGYGYTF.

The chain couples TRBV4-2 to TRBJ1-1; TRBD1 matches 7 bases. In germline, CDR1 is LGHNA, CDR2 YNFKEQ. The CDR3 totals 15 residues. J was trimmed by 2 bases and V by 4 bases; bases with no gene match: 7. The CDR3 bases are TGTGCCAGCAGCCTCCAGGGGGTACACAACACTGAAGCTTTCTTT. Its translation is CASSLQGVHNTEAFF.

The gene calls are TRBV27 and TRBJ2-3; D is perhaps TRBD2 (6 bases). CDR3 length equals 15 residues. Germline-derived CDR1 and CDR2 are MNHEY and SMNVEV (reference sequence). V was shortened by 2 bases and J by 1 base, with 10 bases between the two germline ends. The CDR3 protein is CASSLRGAGTDTQYF. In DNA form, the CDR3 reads TGTGCCAGCAGTTTACGCGGGGCCGGCACAGATACGCAGTATTTT.

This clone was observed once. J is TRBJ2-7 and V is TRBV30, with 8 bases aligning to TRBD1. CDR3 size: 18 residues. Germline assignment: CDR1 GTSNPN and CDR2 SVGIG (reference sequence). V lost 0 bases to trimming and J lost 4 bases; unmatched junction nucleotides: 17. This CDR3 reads CAWSVPLWGQGAKYEQYF. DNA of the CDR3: TGTGCCTGGAGTGTTCCCCTTTGGGGGCAGGGGGCAAAATACGAGCAGTACTTC.

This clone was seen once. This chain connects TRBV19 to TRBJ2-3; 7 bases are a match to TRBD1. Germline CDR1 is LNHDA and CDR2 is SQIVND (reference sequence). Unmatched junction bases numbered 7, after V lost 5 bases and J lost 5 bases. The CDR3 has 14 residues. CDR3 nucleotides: TGTGCCAGTAGTCCCCAGGGGGTTGGAGATACGCAGTATTTT. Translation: CASSPQGVGDTQYF.

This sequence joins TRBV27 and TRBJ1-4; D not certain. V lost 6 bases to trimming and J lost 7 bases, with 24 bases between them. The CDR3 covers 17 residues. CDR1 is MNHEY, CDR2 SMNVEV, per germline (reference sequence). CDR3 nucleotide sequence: TGTGCCAGCAGCCTTAGGTTCCGCGTCGGAGGCTCTGAAAAACTGTTTTTT. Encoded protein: CASSLRFRVGGSEKLFF.

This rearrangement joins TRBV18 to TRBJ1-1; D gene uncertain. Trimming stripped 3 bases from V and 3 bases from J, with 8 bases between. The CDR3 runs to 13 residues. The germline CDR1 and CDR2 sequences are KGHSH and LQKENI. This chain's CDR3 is CASSPLRDTEAFF. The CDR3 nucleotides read TGTGCCAGCTCACCCCTAAGGGACACTGAAGCTTTCTTT. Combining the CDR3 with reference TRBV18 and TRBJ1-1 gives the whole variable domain NAGVMQNPRHLVRRRGQEARLRCSPMKGHSHVYWYRQLPEEGLKFMVYLQKENIIDESGMPKERFSAEFPKEGPSILRIQQVVRGDSAAYFCASSPLRDTEAFFGQGTRLTVV.

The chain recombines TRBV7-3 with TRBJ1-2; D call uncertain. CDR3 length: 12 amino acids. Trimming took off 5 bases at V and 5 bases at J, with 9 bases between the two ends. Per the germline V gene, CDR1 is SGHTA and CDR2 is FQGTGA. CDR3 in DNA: TGTGCCAGCAGCCTACCTGGGTATGGCTACACCTTC. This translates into CASSLPGYGYTF. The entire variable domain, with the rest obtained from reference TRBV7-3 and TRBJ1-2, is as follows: GAGVSQTPSNKVTEKGKYVELRCDPISGHTALYWYRQSLGQGPEFLIYFQGTGAADDSGLPNDRFFAVRPEGSVSTLKIQRTERGDSAVYLCASSLPGYGYTFGSGTRLTVV.

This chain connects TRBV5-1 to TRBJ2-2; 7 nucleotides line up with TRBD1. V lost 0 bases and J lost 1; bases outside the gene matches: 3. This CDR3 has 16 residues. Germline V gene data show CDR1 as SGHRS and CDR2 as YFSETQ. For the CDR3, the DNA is TGCGCCAGCAGCTTGGGACAGGGAAGGAACACCGGGGAGCTGTTTTTT. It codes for CASSLGQGRNTGELFF.

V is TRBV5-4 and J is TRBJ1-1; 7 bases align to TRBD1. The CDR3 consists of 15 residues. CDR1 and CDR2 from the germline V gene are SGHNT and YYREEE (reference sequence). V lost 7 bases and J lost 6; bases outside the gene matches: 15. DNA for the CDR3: TGTGCCAGCGCCTCCGGACAGGACTACCGGGCTGAAGCTTTCTTT. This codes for CASASGQDYRAEAFF.

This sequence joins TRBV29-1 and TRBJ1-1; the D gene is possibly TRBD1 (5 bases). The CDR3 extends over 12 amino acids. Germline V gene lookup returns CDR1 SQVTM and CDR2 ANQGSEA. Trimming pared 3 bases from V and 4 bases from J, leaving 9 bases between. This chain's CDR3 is CSVEWGGTEAFF. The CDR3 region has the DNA TGCAGCGTTGAGTGGGGGGGCACTGAAGCTTTCTTT.

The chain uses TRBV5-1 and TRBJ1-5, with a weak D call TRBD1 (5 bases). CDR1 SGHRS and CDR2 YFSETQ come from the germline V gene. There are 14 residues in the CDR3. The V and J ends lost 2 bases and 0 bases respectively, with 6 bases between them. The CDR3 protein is CASSFGGSNQPQHF. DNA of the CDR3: TGCGCCAGCAGCTTTGGGGGTAGCAATCAGCCCCAGCATTTT.

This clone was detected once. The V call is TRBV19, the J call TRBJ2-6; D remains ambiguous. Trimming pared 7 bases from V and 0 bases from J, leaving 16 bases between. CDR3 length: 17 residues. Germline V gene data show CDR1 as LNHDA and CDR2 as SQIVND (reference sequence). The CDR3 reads CASTKRQNGSGANVLTF. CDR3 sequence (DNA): TGTGCCAGTACCAAGAGGCAGAATGGCTCTGGGGCCAACGTCCTGACTTTC.

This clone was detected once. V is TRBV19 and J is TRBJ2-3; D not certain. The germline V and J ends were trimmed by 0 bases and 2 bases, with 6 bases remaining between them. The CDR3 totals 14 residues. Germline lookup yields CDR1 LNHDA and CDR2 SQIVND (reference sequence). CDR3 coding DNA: TGTGCCAGTAGTATAGATCTGCCCACAGATACGCAGTATTTT. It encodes CASSIDLPTDTQYF.

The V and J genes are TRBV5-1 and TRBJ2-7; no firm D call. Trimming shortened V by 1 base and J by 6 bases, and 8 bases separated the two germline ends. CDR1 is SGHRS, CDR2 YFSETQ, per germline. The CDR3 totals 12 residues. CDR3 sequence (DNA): TGCGCCAGCAGCTTGACCGGGTCCGAGCAGTACTTC. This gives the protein CASSLTGSEQYF.

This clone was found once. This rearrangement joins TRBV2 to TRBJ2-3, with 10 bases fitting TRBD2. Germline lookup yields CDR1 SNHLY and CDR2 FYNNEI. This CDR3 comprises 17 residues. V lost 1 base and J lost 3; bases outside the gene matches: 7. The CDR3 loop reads CASSEERGGLATDTQYF. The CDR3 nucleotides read TGTGCCAGCAGTGAAGAGCGGGGGGGCCTAGCGACAGATACGCAGTATTTT.

The CDR3 region has the DNA TGTGCCAGCAGCTTGGATTTCGGTGGCTACACCTTC. Residues: CASSLDFGGYTF. The chain employs TRBV5-4 and TRBJ1-2, with D uncertain. CDR1 SGHNT and CDR2 YYREEE come from the germline V gene (reference sequence). This CDR3 contains 12 residues. Trimming took 0 bases from V and 7 from J, leaving 7 bases between them.

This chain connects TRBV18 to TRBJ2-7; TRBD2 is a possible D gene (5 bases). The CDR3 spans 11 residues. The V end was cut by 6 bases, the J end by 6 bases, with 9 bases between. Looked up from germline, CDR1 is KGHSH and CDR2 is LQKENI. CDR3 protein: CASSQRGEQYF. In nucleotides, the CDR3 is TGTGCCAGCTCTCAACGGGGCGAGCAGTACTTC.

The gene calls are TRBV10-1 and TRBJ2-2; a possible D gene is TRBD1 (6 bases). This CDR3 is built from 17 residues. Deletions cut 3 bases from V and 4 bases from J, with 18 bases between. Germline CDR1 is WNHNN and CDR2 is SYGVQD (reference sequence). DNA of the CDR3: TGCGCCAGCAGTGATTATCGGGCAGGGGCCATCACCGGGGAGCTGTTTTTT. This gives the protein CASSDYRAGAITGELFF.

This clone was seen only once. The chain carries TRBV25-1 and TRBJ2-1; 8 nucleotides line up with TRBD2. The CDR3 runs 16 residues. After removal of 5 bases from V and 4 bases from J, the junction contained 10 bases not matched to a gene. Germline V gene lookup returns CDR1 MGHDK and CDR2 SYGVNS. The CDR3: CASSMPGLGTYNEQFF. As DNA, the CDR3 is TGTGCCAGCAGTATGCCGGGACTAGGAACTTACAATGAGCAGTTCTTC.

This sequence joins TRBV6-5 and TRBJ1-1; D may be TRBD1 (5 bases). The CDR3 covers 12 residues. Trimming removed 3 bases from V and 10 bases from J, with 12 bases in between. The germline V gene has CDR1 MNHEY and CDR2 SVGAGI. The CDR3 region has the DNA TGTGCCAGCAGTTATCAGGGATTAGGAGCTTTCTTT. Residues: CASSYQGLGAFF.

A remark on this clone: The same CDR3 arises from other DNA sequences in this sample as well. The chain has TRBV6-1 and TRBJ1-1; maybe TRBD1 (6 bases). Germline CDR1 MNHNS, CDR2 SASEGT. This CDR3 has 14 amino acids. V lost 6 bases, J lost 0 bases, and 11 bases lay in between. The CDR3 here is CASSPTGLNTEAFF. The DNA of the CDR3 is TGTGCCAGCAGCCCGACAGGCTTGAACACTGAAGCTTTCTTT.

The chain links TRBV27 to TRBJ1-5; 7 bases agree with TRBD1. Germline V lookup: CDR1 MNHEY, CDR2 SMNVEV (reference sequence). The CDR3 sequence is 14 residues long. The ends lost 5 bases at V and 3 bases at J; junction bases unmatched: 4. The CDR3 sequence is CASSKGTDNQPQHF. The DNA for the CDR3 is TGTGCCAGCAGTAAAGGGACAGACAATCAGCCCCAGCATTTT.

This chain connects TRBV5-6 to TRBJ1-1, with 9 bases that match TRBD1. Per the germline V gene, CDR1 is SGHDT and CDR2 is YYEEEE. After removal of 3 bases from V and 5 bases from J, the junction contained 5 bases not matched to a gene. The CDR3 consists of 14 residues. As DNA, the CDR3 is TGTGCCAGCAGCTCTACAGGGGGCAGGACTGAAGCTTTCTTT. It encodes CASSSTGGRTEAFF.